The sequence of this TCR beta chain was determined in a study of blood T cell repertoires in COVID-19. Germline V lookup: CDR1 SGDLS, CDR2 YYNGEE. V lost 4 bases, J lost 7 bases, and 14 bases lay in between. The CDR3 totals 14 residues. Profiled with immunoSEQ multiplex PCR; TCRdb holds only in-frame clones, not every one. Counted here are roughly 270,000 clones, approximately 85% occurring once; the ten biggest clones make up 5% to 6.5%. This clonotype was sampled from a man aged 50 to 60 with active or convalescent COVID-19. V and J are TRBV9 and TRBJ2-2, with D possibly being TRBD2 (5 bases). The sample was peripheral blood. CDR3 DNA: TGTGCCAGCAGCCCTCCTCCTGGGAGCGGGGAGCTGTTTTTT. Translated: CASSPPPGSGELFF.